The clone carrying this T cell receptor (beta chain) ranks as medium-sized. The sample belongs to a study of CDR3 diversity in severe acne. This CDR3 spans 13 amino acids. Germline CDR1 SGHDT, CDR2 YYEEEE. V lost 8 bases and J 3 bases, leaving 15 bases between the germline ends. Each CDR3 protein is one row after TCRdb ran MiXCR on the PCR reads. This sample carries over 100,000 distinct CDR3 sequences, 51% of them seen once, and the ten largest clones take roughly an eighth. J is TRBJ2-7 and V is TRBV5-6; no firm D call. Sample: blood. The clonotype comes from a male donor with acne. For the CDR3, the DNA is TGTGCCAGTTCACCAGCGAGGAGCTACGAGCAGTACTTC. It is translated as CASSPARSYEQYF.